This T cell receptor (beta chain) was identified during a study of control samples from healthy donors and cancer patients. TCRdb keeps only in-frame clones here, not all; method: immunoSEQ multiplex PCR. The sample has about 140,000 clones, around nine tenths seen once. This clone appeared a few times. This clonotype was obtained from a man aged 25 to 40 in good health. Material for sequencing was blood.

The DNA for the CDR3 is TGTGCCAGCAGTCTTAACGGACTCAAGAACACCGGGGAGCTGTTTTTT. Protein: CASSLNGLKNTGELFF. The rearrangement links TRBV27 to TRBJ2-2, with D possibly TRBD2 on 5 matching bases. Germline CDR1 and CDR2: MNHEY and SMNVEV (reference sequence). The CDR3 has 16 amino acids. The V gene lost 5 bases and the J gene lost 1 base, with 14 bases spanning the gap.